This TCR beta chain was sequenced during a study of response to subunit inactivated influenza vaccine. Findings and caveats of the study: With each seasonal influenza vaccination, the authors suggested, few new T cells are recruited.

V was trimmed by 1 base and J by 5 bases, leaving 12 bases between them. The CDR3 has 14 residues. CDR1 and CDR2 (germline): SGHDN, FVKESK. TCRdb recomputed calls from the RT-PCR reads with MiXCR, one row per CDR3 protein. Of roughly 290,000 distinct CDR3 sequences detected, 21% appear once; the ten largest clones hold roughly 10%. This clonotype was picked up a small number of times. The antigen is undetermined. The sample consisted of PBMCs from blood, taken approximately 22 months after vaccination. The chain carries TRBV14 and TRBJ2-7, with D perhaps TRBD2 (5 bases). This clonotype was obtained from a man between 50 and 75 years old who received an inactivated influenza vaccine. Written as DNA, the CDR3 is TGTGCCAGCAGCCAAGGGGGTACGGGGAACGAGCAGTACTTC. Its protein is CASSQGGTGNEQYF.